One and the same sample provided the 22 T cell receptor beta chains below, sequenced in a study of chemoradiotherapy in HPV16-positive cancers. Sequenced by immunoSEQ multiplex PCR; TCRdb stores in-frame clones only, minus some. The table lists a few thousand clones, 79% of them singletons. The sample was tumor tissue, taken from a patient who underwent chemoradiotherapy. All receptors come from a human donor with HPV-associated anogenital cancer.

The V call is TRBV7-2, the J call TRBJ1-5; TRBD1 might be the D (5 bases). Trimming pared 2 bases from V and 3 bases from J, leaving 8 bases between. Germline lookup yields CDR1 SGHTA and CDR2 FQGNSA. The CDR3 is 14 amino acids. CDR3 loop: CASSLLTDNQPQHF. The CDR3 DNA reads TGTGCCAGCAGCTTACTGACAGACAATCAGCCCCAGCATTTT.

This clone was picked up one time. The CDR3 nucleotides are TGTGCCAGCAGAACGGGGGTCAGGGGACACGAGCAGTACTTC. Its protein is CASRTGVRGHEQYF. The rearrangement joins TRBV28 to TRBJ2-7; D is tentatively TRBD1 or TRBD2 (6 bases each). The germline V and J ends were trimmed by 6 bases and 5 bases, with 17 bases remaining between them. This CDR3 contains 14 residues. Germline V gives CDR1 MDHEN, CDR2 SYDVKM. The full variable domain, with the rest looked up from reference TRBV28 and TRBJ2-7, is DVKVTQSSRYLVKRTGEKVFLECVQDMDHENMFWYRQDPGLGLRLIYFSYDVKMKEKGDIPEGYSVSREKKERFSLILESASTNQTSMYLCASRTGVRGHEQYFGPGTRLTVT.

The CDR3 DNA reads as TGTGCCAGCAGCCTCAGAGGGGACACTGAAGCTTTCTTT. As protein: CASSLRGDTEAFF. This chain connects TRBV11-2 to TRBJ1-1; tentative D call: TRBD1 (5 bases). Between the trimmed V and J ends, which lost 5 bases and 3 bases, there was a span of 10 bases. This CDR3 region has 13 residues. Germline CDR1 is SGHAT and CDR2 is FQNNGV.

The chain uses TRBV18 and TRBJ2-1; 7 nucleotides line up with TRBD1. V was clipped by 3 bases and J by 8 bases; unmatched bases: 1. Germline V gives CDR1 KGHSH, CDR2 LQKENI. The CDR3 extends over 12 amino acids. The CDR3 is CASSPTGYEQFF. CDR3 nucleotide sequence: TGTGCCAGCTCACCGACAGGGTATGAGCAGTTCTTC.

V and J are TRBV18 and TRBJ1-2; the D gene is possibly TRBD1 (5 bases). The V gene's germline CDR1 is KGHSH and CDR2 LQKENI. Trimming shortened V by 3 bases and J by 8 bases, and 19 bases separated the two germline ends. The CDR3 length is 15 residues. CDR3 DNA sequence: TGTGCCAGCTCACCCAACGGCGAGGGGATGGGCGGCTACACCTTC. Translating it yields CASSPNGEGMGGYTF.

The CDR3 reads CASSGMSGGTEAQYF. The CDR3 region has the DNA TGTGCCAGCAGCGGGATGAGTGGGGGGACGGAGGCCCAGTACTTC. The chain recombines TRBV2 with TRBJ2-5; possible D gene TRBD2, 6 bases. The germline gives CDR1 SNHLY, CDR2 FYNNEI. Trimming cost V 6 bases and J 9 bases, with 23 bases left between them. This CDR3 contains 15 residues.

CDR3 DNA sequence: TGTGCCAGCAATGAACACCGACTCAATAGCAATCAGCCCCAGCATTTT. Its protein product is CASNEHRLNSNQPQHF. This chain connects TRBV6-8 to TRBJ1-5; no firm D call. V was shortened by 7 bases and J by 0 bases, with 16 bases between the two germline ends. This CDR3 spans 16 amino acids. From germline, CDR1 is MNHGY and CDR2 SAAAGT.

In its sample, this clone was seen a few times. The CDR3 reads CASSGQYEQYF. CDR3 nucleotide sequence: TGTGCCAGCAGTGGACAGTACGAGCAGTACTTC. This rearrangement joins TRBV28 to TRBJ2-7, with a possible D match to TRBD1 (6 bases). This CDR3 comprises 11 residues. CDR1 is MDHEN and CDR2 is SYDVKM in the germline V gene. V was clipped by 5 bases and J by 4 bases, with 6 bases between them.

The chain couples TRBV5-4 to TRBJ1-1; maybe TRBD1 (5 bases). V was cut by 2 bases and J by 8 bases, with 13 bases left in between. This CDR3 has 13 residues. Germline-derived CDR1 and CDR2 are SGHNT and YYREEE (reference sequence). The CDR3 region has the DNA TGTGCCAGCAGCTTTGATGGGAGGGGCGAAGCTTTCTTT. This sequence encodes CASSFDGRGEAFF.

This chain links TRBV7-6 with TRBJ2-5; D remains ambiguous. The CDR3 is made up of 11 amino acids. V shed 2 bases and J shed 5 bases, with 3 bases lying between them. Germline-derived CDR1 and CDR2 are SGHVS and FNYEAQ. The DNA for the CDR3 is TGTGCCAGCAGCTTAATGGAGACCCAGTACTTC. Protein product: CASSLMETQYF.

This clone appeared once. The chain uses TRBV4-3 and TRBJ2-1, with no clear D. CDR1 LGHNA and CDR2 YSLEER come from the germline V gene. The CDR3 runs 16 residues. The germline V and J ends were trimmed by 0 bases and 4 bases, with 13 bases remaining between them. CDR3 residues: CASSQDHRTPYNEQFF. The DNA for the CDR3 is TGCGCCAGCAGCCAAGACCACAGAACGCCTTACAATGAGCAGTTCTTC.

The chain recombines TRBV9 with TRBJ2-1; TRBD2 matches 10 bases. This CDR3 has 16 amino acids. Germline-derived CDR1 and CDR2 are SGDLS and YYNGEE. V was clipped by 3 bases and J by 5 bases; unmatched bases: 8. CDR3 residues: CASSGSAGGPDNEQFF. The CDR3, as DNA: TGTGCCAGCAGCGGATCAGCGGGAGGGCCAGACAATGAGCAGTTCTTC.

This clone was counted between two and nine times. The rearrangement joins TRBV5-4 to TRBJ1-2; TRBD1 matches at 9 bases. This CDR3 region has 16 residues. The germline CDR1 and CDR2 sequences are SGHNT and YYREEE (reference sequence). Trimming cost V 0 bases and J 4 bases; bases outside gene matches: 7. Here the CDR3 DNA reads TGTGCCAGCAGCTTGGGACAACAGGGGGCCGGCTATGGCTACACCTTC. The encoded protein is CASSLGQQGAGYGYTF. Full variable domain (remainder filled in from reference TRBV5-4 and TRBJ1-2): ETGVTQSPTHLIKTRGQQVTLRCSSQSGHNTVSWYQQALGQGPQFIFQYYREEENGRGNFPPRFSGLQFPNYSSELNVNALELDDSALYLCASSLGQQGAGYGYTFGSGTRLTVV.

The rearrangement links TRBV6-1 to TRBJ2-3; maybe TRBD1 (5 bases). The CDR3 has 15 residues. The V gene's germline CDR1 is MNHNS and CDR2 SASEGT. The germline V and J ends were trimmed by 8 bases and 4 bases, with 19 bases remaining between them. The CDR3 DNA reads TGTGCCAGCGTTCGGAGAGCAGGGTTGGCAGATACGCAGTATTTT. Amino acids: CASVRRAGLADTQYF.

This clone was observed a few times. V gene TRBV5-6 combines with J gene TRBJ2-7, with D tentatively TRBD2 (6 bases). V lost 0 bases and J lost 5, with 21 bases in between. Looked up from germline, CDR1 is SGHDT and CDR2 is YYEEEE. The CDR3 consists of 17 residues. The CDR3 loop is CASSLAGGANYGDEQYF. Written as DNA, the CDR3 is TGTGCCAGCAGCTTGGCTGGCGGGGCAAACTATGGGGACGAGCAGTACTTC.

This chain links TRBV7-2 with TRBJ1-5; D ambiguous. There are 15 residues in the CDR3. The germline V and J ends were trimmed by 1 base and 3 bases, with 10 bases remaining between them. Germline CDR1 is SGHTA and CDR2 is FQGNSA. As DNA, the CDR3 is TGTGCCAGCAGCTTAGGCGCTGGTACCAATCAGCCCCAGCATTTT. Amino acid sequence: CASSLGAGTNQPQHF.

The gene calls are TRBV28 and TRBJ2-4; D call uncertain. The CDR3 sequence is 12 residues long. Per germline, CDR1 MDHEN and CDR2 SYDVKM. Trimming removed 4 bases from V and 6 bases from J, with 7 bases in between. The CDR3 sequence is CASSSSINIQYF. The CDR3 DNA reads TGTGCCAGCAGTTCCAGTATAAACATTCAGTACTTC.

This chain connects TRBV10-3 to TRBJ2-7; TRBD2 matches at 12 bases. The CDR3 is 13 amino acids. Germline CDR1 reads ENHRY; CDR2 reads SYGVKD. V gave up 10 bases and J gave up 3 bases; unmatched junction bases: 4. CDR3 loop: CATRTSGVYEQYF. In DNA form, the CDR3 reads TGTGCCACACGGACTAGCGGGGTCTACGAGCAGTACTTC.

The CDR3 region has the DNA TGTGCCAGCAGTTTATCAGGCGCCTTATCGGAGCAGTACTTC. Translated: CASSLSGALSEQYF. V and J are TRBV27 and TRBJ2-7; D not resolved. Between the trimmed V and J ends, which lost 0 bases and 7 bases, there was a span of 13 bases. This CDR3 region has 14 residues. CDR1 is MNHEY, CDR2 SMNVEV, per germline (reference sequence).

The chain recombines TRBV6-1 with TRBJ2-7; D possibly uses TRBD1 or TRBD2 (5 bases each). The CDR3 contains 15 residues. V was cut by 0 bases and J by 7 bases, with 16 bases left in between. CDR1 is MNHNS, CDR2 SASEGT, per germline. CDR3 residues: CASSEARGPRLEQYF. CDR3 sequence (DNA): TGTGCCAGCAGTGAAGCCCGGGGACCCCGGTTAGAGCAGTACTTC.

This clone was counted only a few times. The V and J genes are TRBV19 and TRBJ2-1, with 11 bases aligning to TRBD2. Trimming removed 1 base from V and 7 bases from J; junction bases left unmatched: 0. CDR3 length equals 14 residues. The germline V gene encodes CDR1 LNHDA and CDR2 SQIVND (reference sequence). The CDR3 spells CASSIGTSGNEQFF. CDR3 coding DNA: TGTGCCAGTAGTATAGGGACTAGCGGGAATGAGCAGTTCTTC.

This clone was seen only a few times. The rearrangement uses TRBV7-8 and TRBJ1-2; D is uncertain. This CDR3 has 12 residues. The ends were cut back, 3 bases at V and 6 bases at J, with 8 bases in the middle. Germline values: CDR1 SGHVS, CDR2 FQNEAQ. The CDR3, as DNA: TGTGCCAGCAGCTTGGGTAGGGATGGCTACACCTTC. This encodes CASSLGRDGYTF. Combining the CDR3 with reference TRBV7-8 and TRBJ1-2 gives the whole variable domain GAGVSQSPRYKVAKRGQDVALRCDPISGHVSLFWYQQALGQGPEFLTYFQNEAQLDKSGLPSDRFFAERPEGSVSTLKIQRTQQEDSAVYLCASSLGRDGYTFGSGTRLTVV.